The clone carrying this TCR beta chain was counted a single time. The antigen is not known. This sample is part of a study of memory CD4+ T cells and cytomegalovirus serostatus. Study information: This sample comes from healthy Belgian adults, under 10 CMV seropositive, approximately 22 seronegative. Study-level results: The CMV-associated TCR signature appears largely within the CD4+ memory repertoire. CMV serostatus prediction reached median AUC around 0.94, or 0.89 with US-trained model.

Single viable CD3+CD4+CD8-CD45RO+ cells were sorted as the memory CD4+ T cells. CMV serostatus came from serum IgG against pp150, pp28, p38, p52. The data were produced by immunoSEQ multiplex PCR, yet TCRdb's version contains in-frame clones alone and is incomplete. The sample has 35,000 to 45,000 clones, approximately 78% seen once; the top ten hold 0.75% to 0.9%. Germline V CDR1 and CDR2: LNHDA, SQIVND (reference sequence). Trimming took 3 bases from V and 8 from J, leaving 13 bases between them. This CDR3 is built from 14 residues. The receptor was derived from an adult in good health and CMV-seronegative. V is TRBV19 and J is TRBJ1-4, with D tentatively TRBD1 (6 bases). Sequencing was carried out using memory CD4+ T cells from blood. CDR3 DNA sequence: TGTGCCAGTAGTATCGGGACCGGGGGCGAAAAACTGTTTTTT. Residues: CASSIGTGGEKLFF.